The source of this T cell receptor beta chain is a study of blood T cell repertoires in COVID-19. The V and J ends lost 5 bases and 7 bases respectively, with 12 bases between them. Germline V gene data show CDR1 as SNHLY and CDR2 as FYNNEI. The CDR3 has 14 amino acids. Study members were between about 18 and 100 years old and lived in 25 or so US regions. Cohort allocation depended upon clinical history that participants reported. Data came from immunoSEQ multiplex PCR; TCRdb stores just in-frame clones and leaves some out. This table holds roughly 190,000 clones, 84% found once. This clonotype was sampled from a woman aged 30 to 39 who had been exposed to COVID-19. The V and J genes are TRBV2 and TRBJ1-6; tentatively, D is TRBD1 (5 bases). The sample taken for sequencing was PBMCs or T cells enriched from blood (not recorded which). The CDR3 DNA follows: TGTGCCAGCAGTCCCGCGGGGGGGAATTCACCCCTCCACTTT. Translated, it gives CASSPAGGNSPLHF.